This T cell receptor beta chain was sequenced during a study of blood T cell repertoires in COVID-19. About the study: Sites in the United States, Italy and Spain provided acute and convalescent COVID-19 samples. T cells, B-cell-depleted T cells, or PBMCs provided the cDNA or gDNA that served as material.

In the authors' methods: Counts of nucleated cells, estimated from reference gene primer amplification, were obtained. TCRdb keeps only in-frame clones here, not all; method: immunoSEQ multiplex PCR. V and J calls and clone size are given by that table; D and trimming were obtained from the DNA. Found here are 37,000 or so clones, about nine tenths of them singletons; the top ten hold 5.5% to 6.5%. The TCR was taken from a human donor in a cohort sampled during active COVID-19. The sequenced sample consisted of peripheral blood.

CDR3 amino acids: CASSVGRANYGYTF. CDR3 DNA: TGTGCCAGCAGCGTAGGGAGGGCTAACTATGGCTACACCTTC. J is TRBJ1-2 and V is TRBV9; no reliable D call. The CDR3 loop spans 14 amino acids. V dropped 0 bases and J dropped 0 bases, with 6 bases sitting between them. Germline values: CDR1 SGDLS, CDR2 YYNGEE.